This T cell receptor beta chain is from a study of blood T cell repertoires in COVID-19. Across the whole study: COVID-19 samples from acute and convalescent phases originated in the United States, Italy and Spain. T cells, B-cell-depleted T cells, or PBMCs supplied cDNA or gDNA.

The germline CDR1 and CDR2 sequences are LNHDA and SQIVND (reference sequence). CDR3 length equals 16 residues. V lost 7 bases, J lost 0 bases, and 15 bases lay in between. On this clone: Other DNA sequences in the sample encode the same CDR3.

Original analysis: Amplifying reference gene primers gave estimates of nucleated cell counts. The assay was immunoSEQ multiplex PCR, and TCRdb's table has in-frame clones only and misses some. V and J calls and clone size follow that table, whereas D and trimming were derived from the DNA. The sample lists roughly 55,000 clones; around nine tenths were seen once. Sequenced sample: peripheral blood. This clonotype was sampled from a human donor with active COVID-19. The donor label of this sample is uncertain. The chain joins TRBV19 to TRBJ2-2, with D tentatively TRBD2 (5 bases). CDR3 DNA: TGTGCCAGTACCTCCGGAGAGGGCTCGAACACCGGGGAGCTGTTTTTT. Its protein is CASTSGEGSNTGELFF. The full variable domain, completed using reference TRBV19 and TRBJ2-2, is DGGITQSPKYLFRKEGQNVTLSCEQNLNHDAMYWYRQDPGQGLRLIYYSQIVNDFQKGDIAEGYSVSREKKESFPLTVTSAQKNPTAFYLCASTSGEGSNTGELFFGEGSRLTVL.